This T cell receptor (beta chain) was found in a study of OX40 agonist ivuxolimab in advanced cancers. About the full investigation: The costimulatory receptor OX40 (CD134) was targeted by ivuxolimab, a fully human IgG2 agonistic monoclonal antibody. Intravenous ivuxolimab was administered to patients every 2 weeks at six dose levels: 0.01, 0.1, 0.3, 1.5, 3 and 10 mg/kg. Of the approximately 50 dose-escalation patients, hepatocellular carcinoma was present in about 20, melanoma in some 15, renal cell carcinoma in 9 and head and neck cancer in 9. In the dose-escalation cohort, around 80% of patients were male, and the mean age was roughly 60 years with a range of about 20 to 90. Prior anti-PD-1, anti-PD-L1 or anti-CTLA-4 therapy was permitted, and 30% to 50% of dose-escalation patients had received checkpoint inhibitors. Partial responses occurred in three dose-escalation patients: two with cutaneous melanoma and one with hepatocellular carcinoma. Peripheral TCRbeta sequencing aimed to test whether ivuxolimab altered TCR sequence diversity and caused clonal T-cell expansion. The paper reports the monotherapy dose-escalation portion (N of about 52 patients) of the phase I ivuxolimab trial.

Genomic DNA was isolated from the sorted cells so that the TCRbeta CDR3 region could be sequenced. The immunoSEQ Assay was used for sequencing of TCRbeta CDR3 regions. The immuneACCESS repertoire file appears here via TCRdb, limited to in-frame rearrangements. These files lack a portion of the clones; in checked studies, under half of the deficit traces to unresolved V genes, and the cause of the others is not known. This sample comprises tens of thousands of clones, about nine tenths of them detected only once. 26% of the sample belongs to the ten largest clones. In regard to this clone: Its binding antigen is unknown. No quality values exist for individual bases; no much larger clone is one base distant.

Including cysteine and phenylalanine, the CDR3 has 16 amino acids. Only the CDR3 region is kept as DNA, spanning 48 bases read in frame from base 1. Trimming leaves V shorter by 1 base and J shorter by 0 bases, with the junction holding 4 bases beyond the gene matches. Based on the germline V gene, the CDR1 and CDR2 sequences are SGHTA and FQGNSA. Patients with a history of autoimmune disease or receiving systemic immunosuppression were excluded from the trial. In every dose cohort, peripheral blood was drawn for TCR sequencing at baseline, cycle 4 day 1, and cycle 7 day 1. The samples were drawn from a first-in-human, open-label, multicenter phase I dose-escalation trial of ivuxolimab. Adults with locally advanced or metastatic head and neck squamous cell, hepatocellular, melanoma or renal cell carcinoma were enrolled in the trial. Before TCR sequencing, CD4+ and CD8+ T cells were separately sorted from peripheral blood.

What the authors observed across the whole study: After ivuxolimab, CD8+ T cells had more expanded clones than CD4+ T cells on average. Partial responders in the 0.1-3.0 mg/kg groups had among the lowest normalized peripheral clonal expansion, especially among CD8+ T cells. Clonal expansion of both CD4+ and CD8+ blood T cells was observed from baseline to week 6 at doses 0.1 to 3.0 mg/kg. The antigen specificity of the peripheral T cells that underwent clonal expansion was not determined. Low levels of normalized T-cell clonal expansion were also seen in some patients who did not respond.

The rearranged chain carries TRBV7-2 and TRBJ2-7, and 9 junction bases match TRBD1. The TCR originated in an adult with an advanced solid tumor such as melanoma, head and neck, liver or kidney cancer. This sample comprised CD4+ or CD8+ T cells sorted from blood, obtained in a trial of the OX40 agonist ivuxolimab. The DNA sequence is as follows: TGTGCCAGCAGCTTAGATGGGACAGGGAGCTCCTACGAGCAGTACTTC. This gives the protein CASSLDGTGSSYEQYF.